The 26 T cell receptor beta chains reported below all come from one sample, sequenced in a study of cytomegalovirus exposure and HLA in healthy donors. 60 Vbeta and 13 Jbeta primers were used in PCR. Method: immunoSEQ multiplex PCR; TCRdb's copy keeps in-frame clones and lacks some. In the table there are some 200,000 clones, approximately 84% of which are singletons. The sequenced material came from PBMCs. All receptors come from a woman between 35 and 50 years old in good health and CMV-seronegative.

This rearrangement joins TRBV7-2 to TRBJ2-7; TRBD2 agrees at 10 bases. Per germline, CDR1 SGHTA and CDR2 FQGNSA. V lost 2 bases to trimming and J lost 3 bases; unmatched junction nucleotides: 4. The CDR3 contains 15 residues. CDR3 DNA sequence: TGTGCCAGCAGCTTACTAGCGGGGGCTCACTACGAGCAGTACTTC. Translated, it gives CASSLLAGAHYEQYF.

CDR3 amino acids: CASSPRLGQGVNEQFF. The CDR3 DNA reads as TGTGCCAGCTCACCCAGACTGGGACAGGGAGTGAATGAGCAGTTCTTC. The chain employs TRBV18 and TRBJ2-1, with TRBD1 matching over 9 bases. CDR1 and CDR2 from the germline V gene are KGHSH and LQKENI. The CDR3 runs to 16 residues. The junction had 10 bases not matched to a gene; V was cut back by 3 bases and J by 7 bases.

The chain combines TRBV7-9 with TRBJ1-2, with a weak D call TRBD1 (5 bases). Trimming stripped 1 base from V and 0 bases from J, with 15 bases between. The length of the CDR3 is 17 residues. Germline V gives CDR1 SEHNR, CDR2 FQNEAQ (reference sequence). The CDR3 is CASSLGSGGSANYGYTF. CDR3 nucleotide sequence: TGTGCCAGCAGCTTAGGGTCTGGGGGGTCAGCTAACTATGGCTACACCTTC. Filled out from reference TRBV7-9 and TRBJ1-2, the complete variable domain reads DTGVSQNPRHKITKRGQNVTFRCDPISEHNRLYWYRQTLGQGPEFLTYFQNEAQLEKSRLLSDRFSAERPKGSFSTLEIQRTEQGDSAMYLCASSLGSGGSANYGYTFGSGTRLTVV.

The chain joins TRBV7-2 to TRBJ2-2, with TRBD2 as a possible D gene (5 bases). Per germline, CDR1 SGHTA and CDR2 FQGNSA. V dropped 5 bases and J dropped 4 bases, with 17 bases sitting between them. CDR3 length: 16 residues. CDR3 DNA: TGTGCCAGCAGCGGCACTTCGCGGGCAGCCACCGGGGAGCTGTTTTTT. Its protein product is CASSGTSRAATGELFF.

Here the CDR3 reads CASSLGGATEAFF. CDR3 DNA sequence: TGTGCCAGCAGCTTAGGGGGCGCGACTGAAGCTTTCTTT. This chain links TRBV9 with TRBJ1-1, with TRBD1 matching over 7 bases. Germline V CDR1 and CDR2: SGDLS, YYNGEE. The V gene end was trimmed by 4 bases and the J gene end by 5 bases; junction bases not matched to a gene: 5. This CDR3 spans 13 amino acids.

The genes are TRBV10-3 and TRBJ1-1, with TRBD1 as a possible D gene (5 bases). This CDR3 contains 13 residues. Trimming cost V 6 bases and J 9 bases, with 17 bases left between them. The germline V gene has CDR1 ENHRY and CDR2 SYGVKD. CDR3: CAISAYGRDQAFF. Here the CDR3 DNA reads TGTGCCATCAGCGCTTACGGCAGGGATCAAGCTTTCTTT.

Comment on this clone: Because the CDR3's place on the DNA is in doubt, the DNA is left out and the CDR3 is given as listed by TCRdb. J is TRBJ1-1 and V is TRBV6-6; whether TRBD1, the table's D call, matches the DNA was not checked. The CDR3 spans 12 residues, counting both ends. Germline V gives CDR1 MNHNY, CDR2 SVGAGI (reference sequence). The CDR3 region is CASILADTEAFF.

The chain links TRBV5-1 to TRBJ1-1; D possibly corresponds to TRBD1 (5 bases). The CDR3 is 14 residues long. V was cut by 6 bases and J by 0 bases, with 12 bases left in between. The germline CDR1 and CDR2 sequences are SGHRS and YFSETQ. The CDR3 region is CASTLTTVNTEAFF. CDR3 in DNA: TGCGCCAGCACTCTGACGACAGTGAACACTGAAGCTTTCTTT.

This clone came up once. Within the sample, other DNA sequences also encode this same CDR3. The V call is TRBV6-1, the J call TRBJ1-5; 9 bases are shared with TRBD1. The V gene's germline CDR1 is MNHNS and CDR2 SASEGT. The CDR3 is made up of 13 amino acids. The J segment lost 2 bases and the V segment lost 8 bases, leaving 1 base of the junction unmatched. CDR3 residues: CASRQGGNQPQHF. For the CDR3, the DNA is TGTGCCAGCCGACAGGGGGGCAATCAGCCCCAGCATTTT.

Regarding this clone: The junction differs from germline at one of its ends, possibly a read error. The rearrangement uses TRBV11-3 and TRBJ1-1, with a tentative D call TRBD1 (5 bases). Germline CDR1 and CDR2: SGHNT and YENEEA. This CDR3 is built from 15 residues. The CDR3 here is CASSLEPGRWTEAFF. CDR3 coding DNA: TGTGCCAGCAGCCTAGAGCCAGGGAGGTGGACTGAAGCTTTCTTT. Complete variable domain (other parts from reference TRBV11-3 and TRBJ1-1): EAGVVQSPRYKIIEKKQPVAFWCNPISGHNTLYWYLQNLGQGPELLIRYENEEAVDDSQLPKDRFSAERLKGVDSTLKIQPAELGDSAVYLCASSLEPGRWTEAFFGQGTRLTVV.

The CDR3 spells CASSLVPGTGLRSYGYTF. In DNA form, the CDR3 reads TGTGCCAGCAGCTTAGTGCCCGGGACAGGACTAAGATCCTATGGCTACACCTTC. This chain joins TRBV7-8 and TRBJ1-2, with 8 positions matching TRBD1. The CDR3 loop spans 18 amino acids. Germline V gene sequence: CDR1 SGHVS, CDR2 FQNEAQ. J was trimmed by 4 bases and V by 1 base; bases with no gene match: 14.

The chain uses TRBV28 and TRBJ1-4; TRBD1 matches 7 bases. CDR1 and CDR2 (germline): MDHEN, SYDVKM. J was trimmed by 8 bases and V by 6 bases; bases with no gene match: 12. This CDR3 is built from 15 residues. For the CDR3, the DNA is TGTGCCAGCAGCCAAGGGGGCAGGGGGAGGGAAAAACTGTTTTTT. It yields the protein CASSQGGRGREKLFF. Together with reference TRBV28 and TRBJ1-4, the CDR3 gives the full variable domain: DVKVTQSSRYLVKRTGEKVFLECVQDMDHENMFWYRQDPGLGLRLIYFSYDVKMKEKGDIPEGYSVSREKKERFSLILESASTNQTSMYLCASSQGGRGREKLFFGSGTQLSVL.

The genes are TRBV7-9 and TRBJ2-2, with no clear D. Germline CDR1 and CDR2: SEHNR and FQNEAQ (reference sequence). Trimming stripped 1 base from V and 5 bases from J, with 8 bases between. The CDR3 has 14 residues. CDR3 in DNA: TGTGCCAGCAGCTTAGATGCAGTGACCGGGGAGCTGTTTTTT. Amino acid sequence: CASSLDAVTGELFF.

In its sample, this clone was seen a few times. The rearrangement uses TRBV5-1 and TRBJ1-3; 11 bases align to TRBD1. In germline, CDR1 is SGHRS, CDR2 YFSETQ. The CDR3 is 16 residues long. V shed 0 bases and J 2 bases; nucleotides not matched to a gene: 1. The CDR3 nucleotides are TGCGCCAGCAGCTTGGGGACAGGGGGCACTGGAAACACCATATATTTT. Amino acid sequence: CASSLGTGGTGNTIYF.

Only a few counts were recorded for this clone. V gene TRBV5-4 combines with J gene TRBJ1-1, with a weak D call TRBD1 (5 bases). Trimming cost V 0 bases and J 5 bases, with 14 bases left between them. Germline V gives CDR1 SGHNT, CDR2 YYREEE (reference sequence). The CDR3 sequence is 15 residues long. The chain's CDR3 is CASSLDQGGRTEAFF. CDR3 nucleotide sequence: TGTGCCAGCAGCTTGGATCAGGGAGGGCGGACTGAAGCTTTCTTT. The variable domain in full, with the rest retrieved from reference TRBV5-4 and TRBJ1-1, is ETGVTQSPTHLIKTRGQQVTLRCSSQSGHNTVSWYQQALGQGPQFIFQYYREEENGRGNFPPRFSGLQFPNYSSELNVNALELDDSALYLCASSLDQGGRTEAFFGQGTRLTVV.

The V and J genes are TRBV2 and TRBJ1-4, with TRBD1 matching 7 bases. CDR1 and CDR2 from the germline V gene are SNHLY and FYNNEI. This CDR3 is 13 amino acids long. After removal of 8 bases from V and 6 bases from J, the junction contained 6 bases not matched to a gene. The CDR3 region has the DNA TGTGCCAGCCGACAGGGCGACTATGAAAAACTGTTTTTT. Protein product: CASRQGDYEKLFF.

This clone occurred once. The CDR3 sequence is CASSGGIGQPQHF. The CDR3 DNA reads TGTGCCAGCTCCGGGGGTATAGGTCAGCCCCAGCATTTT. The chain links TRBV2 to TRBJ1-5, with a possible D match to TRBD1 (5 bases). Trimming stripped 8 bases from V and 6 bases from J, with 14 bases between. The CDR3 sequence is 13 residues long. Looked up from germline, CDR1 is SNHLY and CDR2 is FYNNEI. Looking up the rest from reference TRBV2 and TRBJ1-5 gives the full variable domain: EPEVTQTPSHQVTQMGQEVILRCVPISNHLYFYWYRQILGQKVEFLVSFYNNEISEKSEIFDDQFSVERPDGSNFTLKIRSTKLEDSAMYFCASSGGIGQPQHFGDGTRLSIL.

The chain links TRBV2 to TRBJ2-3; TRBD2 is a possible D gene (6 bases). Germline V gene lookup returns CDR1 SNHLY and CDR2 FYNNEI. CDR3 length: 15 residues. The germline V and J ends were trimmed by 2 bases and 1 base, with 10 bases remaining between them. The DNA for the CDR3 is TGTGCCAGCAGTGAACTGCGGGGACGCACAGATACGCAGTATTTT. Translated, it gives CASSELRGRTDTQYF.

The rearrangement links TRBV7-6 to TRBJ2-3; 8 bases fit TRBD2. The V and J ends lost 6 bases and 2 bases, in that order; junction bases with no gene match: 13. The germline V gene encodes CDR1 SGHVS and CDR2 FNYEAQ. The CDR3 totals 17 residues. CDR3 nucleotide sequence: TGTGCCAGCAGTTCGGGAGGGGGGCCCCCCCCCACAGATACGCAGTATTTT. Protein sequence: CASSSGGGPPPTDTQYF.

The V and J genes are TRBV6-1 and TRBJ1-4; no definite D call. Trimming removed 4 bases from V and 8 bases from J, with 17 bases in between. Looked up from germline, CDR1 is MNHNS and CDR2 is SASEGT. The CDR3 spans 15 residues. DNA for the CDR3: TGTGCCAGCAGTGCTGAGCTTATGGGAGTAGAAAAACTGTTTTTT. Its protein is CASSAELMGVEKLFF.

This clone appeared a few times. The rearrangement uses TRBV5-6 and TRBJ2-3, with TRBD2 matching over 15 bases. From germline, CDR1 is SGHDT and CDR2 YYEEEE. The length of the CDR3 is 19 residues. The ends lost 0 bases at V and 0 bases at J; junction bases unmatched: 5. In nucleotides, the CDR3 is TGTGCCAGCAGCTTGGGAGGGACTAGCGGGGGGACTAGCACAGATACGCAGTATTTT. Translated, it gives CASSLGGTSGGTSTDTQYF.

This clone occurred a few times. V and J are TRBV19 and TRBJ1-6, with a weak D call TRBD1 (6 bases). The germline V gene encodes CDR1 LNHDA and CDR2 SQIVND (reference sequence). This CDR3 contains 15 residues. V lost 6 bases, J lost 7 bases, and 16 bases lay in between. CDR3 nucleotides: TGTGCCAGTAGAGGGAAATCAGGGGCGAATTCACCCCTCCACTTT. Translation: CASRGKSGANSPLHF.

The J gene is TRBJ2-7, the V gene TRBV5-6; TRBD1 matches at 9 bases. The CDR3 covers 17 residues. Germline loops: CDR1 SGHDT, CDR2 YYEEEE. J was trimmed by 6 bases and V by 2 bases; bases with no gene match: 15. The CDR3 protein is CASSFSRTGTGYSEQYF. Written as DNA, the CDR3 is TGTGCCAGCAGCTTCAGTAGAACCGGGACAGGGTATTCCGAGCAGTACTTC.

The CDR3 spells CASSRTGGDTEAFF. The CDR3 DNA reads TGTGCCAGCTCACGGACAGGGGGTGACACTGAAGCTTTCTTT. This sequence joins TRBV18 and TRBJ1-1; 10 bases align to TRBD1. J lost 3 bases, V lost 4 bases, and 2 bases had no gene match. Germline-derived CDR1 and CDR2 are KGHSH and LQKENI. This CDR3 is 14 amino acids long.

This clone was seen a single time. The J gene is TRBJ1-2, the V gene TRBV4-2, with D perhaps matching TRBD1 (5 bases). Trimming cost V 2 bases and J 5 bases, with 18 bases left between them. This CDR3 region has 16 residues. Germline V CDR1 and CDR2: LGHNA, YNFKEQ. As DNA, the CDR3 is TGTGCCAGCAGCCAACTCACCGGAGGGACGGGATATGGCTACACCTTC. It is translated as CASSQLTGGTGYGYTF.

The chain employs TRBV28 and TRBJ1-1; D gene ambiguous. Germline V gives CDR1 MDHEN, CDR2 SYDVKM. The CDR3 extends over 13 amino acids. The V and J ends lost 7 bases and 8 bases respectively, with 17 bases between them. This CDR3 is CASNLAGNYEAFF. In nucleotides, the CDR3 is TGTGCCAGCAACCTCGCTGGTAACTACGAAGCTTTCTTT.